The 27 T cell receptor beta chains reported below all come from one sample, sequenced in a study of post-analysis software for immune sequencing data. Study-level results: Five TRBV segments appeared more often in patients than in controls, and TRBV5-6, TRBV5-1 and TRBV20-1 were among these.

Presence of unique molecular identifiers characterized the TCR beta cDNA libraries. TCRdb re-analysed the PCR reads in MiXCR, keeping a single row per CDR3 protein. The sample has 800,000 to 950,000 distinct CDR3 sequences; around 50% are singletons. The antigens of these receptors remain unknown. Sequencing was performed on blood. All receptors derive from a girl aged 10-17 years with multiple sclerosis.

V usage is TRBV21-1 and J usage is TRBJ1-1. TRBV21-1 is a pseudogene segment. The CDR3 loop spans 16 amino acids. CDR3: CASSKYPGGFFPEAFF. As DNA, the CDR3 is TGTGCCAGCAGCAAATACCCGGGAGGGTTTTTCCCTGAAGCTTTCTTT.

The chain is built from TRBV12-3 or TRBV12-4 and TRBJ2-7; 8 nucleotides align to TRBD2. The CDR3 length is 14 residues. V lost 5 bases to trimming and J lost 6 bases; unmatched junction nucleotides: 9. The CDR3 sequence is CASSRTSRPTEQYF. The CDR3 DNA reads as TGTGCCAGCAGTCGGACTAGCAGACCCACCGAGCAGTACTTC.

The chain has TRBV20-1 and TRBJ2-1; tentative D call: TRBD2 (6 bases). Germline CDR1 DFQATT, CDR2 SNEGSKA (reference sequence). V was pared by 5 bases and J by 8 bases, with 16 bases between. This CDR3 spans 13 amino acids. CDR3 DNA: TGCAGTGCTTGTTGGGGAGCGGGCGATGAGCAGTTCTTC. Its protein is CSACWGAGDEQFF.

V is TRBV12-3 or TRBV12-4 and J is TRBJ1-1; unclear D gene. The CDR3 extends over 11 amino acids. The V and J ends lost 9 bases and 1 base respectively, with 6 bases between them. CDR3: CASLANTEAFF. CDR3 sequence (DNA): TGTGCCAGTTTGGCGAACACTGAAGCTTTCTTT.

In its sample, this clonotype was seen a few times. The chain uses TRBV6-6 and TRBJ2-7; perhaps D is TRBD1 or TRBD2 (7 bases each). The end of the DNA aligns better with TRBJ2-5, so the J call may be wrong. CDR1 MNHNY and CDR2 SVGAGI come from the germline V gene (reference sequence). The CDR3 loop spans 16 amino acids. Here the CDR3 reads CASSSPHDREGETQYF. For the CDR3, the DNA is TGTGCCAGCAGTTCCCCCCACGACAGGGAGGGAGAGACCCAGTACTTC.

This chain joins TRBV20-1 and TRBJ1-1; D not resolved. Germline V gene lookup returns CDR1 DFQATT and CDR2 SNEGSKA (reference sequence). This CDR3 has 14 residues. Trimming cost V 5 bases and J 4 bases, with 17 bases left between them. The CDR3 loop is CSAPHEAWGTEAFF. DNA for the CDR3: TGCAGTGCTCCCCACGAGGCCTGGGGCACTGAAGCTTTCTTT.

This clonotype appeared a few times. This chain links TRBV12-3 or TRBV12-4 with TRBJ1-4; possible D gene TRBD1, 5 bases. Trimming left V 1 base short and J 5 bases short, with 11 bases between. This CDR3 has 15 residues. The CDR3 sequence: CASSLGGTANEKLFF. DNA of the CDR3: TGTGCCAGCAGTTTAGGTGGGACTGCAAATGAAAAACTGTTTTTT.

The chain employs TRBV10-3 and TRBJ2-7, with a tentative D call TRBD2 (6 bases). Looked up from germline, CDR1 is ENHRY and CDR2 is SYGVKD. Deletions cut 3 bases from V and 3 bases from J, with 9 bases between. The CDR3 spans 13 residues. CDR3 nucleotide sequence: TGTGCCATCAGTGACGACGGGGGCTACGAGCAGTACTTC. It translates to CAISDDGGYEQYF.

This chain links TRBV20-1 with TRBJ2-5, with 7 nucleotides matching TRBD2. With V trimmed by 0 bases and J by 10 bases, 11 bases remained unmatched. CDR1 DFQATT and CDR2 SNEGSKA come from the germline V gene (reference sequence). This CDR3 comprises 14 residues. The DNA of the CDR3 is TGCAGTGCTAGAGACAGCGGGGAGGCTCTGGTCCAGTACTTC. Protein sequence: CSARDSGEALVQYF.

The chain carries TRBV14 and TRBJ2-7, with D unresolved. The germline gives CDR1 SGHDN, CDR2 FVKESK. V was trimmed by 5 bases and J by 0 bases, leaving 14 bases between them. The CDR3 runs 15 residues. The CDR3 region has the DNA TGTGCCAGCAGCGTAAGAAGCGTTTCCTCCTACGAGCAGTACTTC. Its translation is CASSVRSVSSYEQYF. Full variable domain (missing parts from reference TRBV14 and TRBJ2-7): EAGVTQFPSHSVIEKGQTVTLRCDPISGHDNLYWYRRVMGKEIKFLLHFVKESKQDESGMPNNRFLAERTGGTYSTLKVQPAELEDSGVYFCASSVRSVSSYEQYFGPGTRLTVT.

A few counts support this clonotype. The genes are TRBV15 and TRBJ2-3, with a possible D match to TRBD2 (7 bases). Germline V CDR1 and CDR2: LNHNV, YYDKDF (reference sequence). The germline V and J ends were trimmed by 2 bases and 5 bases, with 11 bases remaining between them. This CDR3 has 14 amino acids. CDR3 loop: CATSRRGGVDTQYF. The CDR3 nucleotides are TGTGCCACCAGCAGACGAGGGGGGGTAGATACGCAGTATTTT.

This chain connects TRBV5-5 to TRBJ2-1; D may be TRBD1 (6 bases). CDR1 and CDR2 from the germline V gene are SGHKS and YYEKEE (reference sequence). The CDR3 length is 15 residues. Trimming cost V 4 bases and J 0 bases, with 11 bases left between them. This chain's CDR3 is CASSGQLSSYNEQFF. The DNA of the CDR3 is TGTGCCAGCAGCGGACAGTTGAGCTCCTACAATGAGCAGTTCTTC.

The rearrangement links TRBV6-2 or TRBV6-3 to TRBJ2-7; no clear D gene. V was pared by 2 bases and J by 2 bases, with 10 bases between. Germline CDR1 is MNHEY and CDR2 is SVGEGT. There are 14 residues in the CDR3. CDR3 coding DNA: TGTGCCAGCAGTTACCAGTCTAGACCCTACGAGCAGTACTTC. As protein: CASSYQSRPYEQYF.

This clonotype has more than one count but fewer than ten. V is TRBV11-2 and J is TRBJ2-7, with 9 bases identical to TRBD1. From germline, CDR1 is SGHAT and CDR2 FQNNGV. Trimming removed 3 bases from V and 4 bases from J; junction bases left unmatched: 10. The length of the CDR3 is 16 residues. The CDR3 is CASSFSIGQGRYEQYF. In DNA form, the CDR3 reads TGTGCCAGCAGCTTCTCGATTGGACAGGGGAGGTACGAGCAGTACTTC.

This clonotype was detected only a few times. J is TRBJ2-5 and V is TRBV4-1; 9 nucleotides line up with TRBD2. The germline CDR1 and CDR2 sequences are MGHRA and YSYEKL. CDR3 length equals 14 residues. V lost 0 bases and J lost 5; bases outside the gene matches: 1. CDR3 sequence (DNA): TGCGCCAGCAGCCAAGAGGGACTAGCCGAGACCCAGTACTTC. It translates to CASSQEGLAETQYF.

V usage is TRBV3-1 and J usage is TRBJ2-5; D gene uncertain. The CDR3 totals 15 residues. The V and J ends lost 1 base and 7 bases respectively, with 16 bases between them. Germline V lookup: CDR1 LGHDT, CDR2 YNNKEL (reference sequence). This CDR3 reads CASSQVGLVIGTQYF. The CDR3 DNA is TGTGCCAGCAGCCAAGTGGGTCTGGTGATCGGGACCCAGTACTTC.

J is TRBJ2-7 and V is TRBV20-1; maybe TRBD1 (6 bases). Germline CDR1 reads DFQATT; CDR2 reads SNEGSKA (reference sequence). V gave up 1 base and J gave up 2 bases, with 18 bases separating them. The CDR3 extends over 16 amino acids. The CDR3 here is CSARGLPRGVPYEQYF. The CDR3 coding sequence is TGCAGTGCTAGAGGTCTTCCCAGGGGTGTTCCCTACGAGCAGTACTTC.

The sample holds a few counts of this clonotype. The CDR3 nucleotides are TGTGCCAGCTCACCCGGGACAGGGGACCATGGCTACACCTTC. It translates to CASSPGTGDHGYTF. The chain carries TRBV18 and TRBJ1-2; 10 bases are a match to TRBD1. Looked up from germline, CDR1 is KGHSH and CDR2 is LQKENI. This CDR3 comprises 14 residues. J gave up 6 bases and V 3 bases, and 4 bases lay outside the gene matches.

The chain has TRBV5-1 and TRBJ1-2, with 9 bases aligning to TRBD1. The CDR3 has 14 residues. The ends lost 4 bases at V and 7 bases at J; junction bases unmatched: 8. Looked up from germline, CDR1 is SGHRS and CDR2 is YFSETQ. CDR3 DNA: TGCGCCAGCAGCACAGAACAGGGGGCCTTTGGCTACACCTTC. Its protein is CASSTEQGAFGYTF.

The rearrangement joins TRBV14 to TRBJ2-5; D tentatively fits TRBD1 or TRBD2 (5 bases each). Germline V gene lookup returns CDR1 SGHDN and CDR2 FVKESK. V lost 3 bases and J 13 bases, leaving 15 bases between the germline ends. CDR3 length: 12 amino acids. The CDR3 coding sequence is TGTGCCAGCAGCCACTCGGGACCCGCCTCGTACTTC. Amino acid sequence: CASSHSGPASYF.

The V gene is TRBV20-1, the J gene TRBJ2-7; D is unresolved. There are 13 residues in the CDR3. The germline CDR1 and CDR2 sequences are DFQATT and SNEGSKA (reference sequence). Trimming removed 1 base at V and 2 bases at J, with 9 bases between. The chain's CDR3 is CSARGQAPYEQYF. CDR3 DNA sequence: TGCAGTGCTAGAGGGCAGGCCCCCTACGAGCAGTACTTC.

This chain connects TRBV20-1 to TRBJ2-7; TRBD2 aligns across 14 bases. Germline assignment: CDR1 DFQATT and CDR2 SNEGSKA (reference sequence). This CDR3 has 16 amino acids. V was pared by 1 base and J by 3 bases, with 5 bases of the junction left unmatched. CDR3: CSARGGTSGSVYEQYF. DNA for the CDR3: TGCAGTGCTAGAGGGGGGACTAGCGGGAGTGTCTACGAGCAGTACTTC.

This chain links TRBV9 with TRBJ2-2, with 10 bases that match TRBD2. After removal of 3 bases from V and 2 bases from J, the junction contained 10 bases not matched to a gene. The CDR3 is 18 amino acids. Germline-derived CDR1 and CDR2 are SGDLS and YYNGEE. The CDR3 sequence is CASSDPASGSLNTGELFF. The CDR3 DNA sequence: TGTGCCAGCAGCGACCCAGCTAGCGGGAGCCTTAACACCGGGGAGCTGTTTTTT.

J is TRBJ1-4 and V is TRBV6-6; possible D gene TRBD1, 5 bases. The V gene lost 2 bases and the J gene lost 7 bases, with 11 bases spanning the gap. CDR3 size: 14 residues. Germline CDR1 is MNHNY and CDR2 is SVGAGI (reference sequence). In nucleotides, the CDR3 is TGTGCCAGCAGTTACAAGGGGCTGAGTGAAAAACTGTTTTTT. Translation: CASSYKGLSEKLFF.

This clonotype has only a few counts. The rearrangement links TRBV29-1 to TRBJ1-2, with a weak D call TRBD1 (6 bases). Trimming pared 2 bases from V and 7 bases from J, leaving 14 bases between. The CDR3 length is 13 residues. Germline values: CDR1 SQVTM, CDR2 ANQGSEA. The CDR3 DNA follows: TGCAGCGTTGAATCCGGGGGGGCGCTTGGCTACACCTTC. Amino acid sequence: CSVESGGALGYTF.

The chain couples TRBV10-3 to TRBJ1-2; D might be TRBD1 (6 bases). V dropped 6 bases and J dropped 8 bases, with 19 bases sitting between them. This CDR3 comprises 14 residues. CDR1 is ENHRY, CDR2 SYGVKD, per germline. The CDR3 coding sequence is TGTGCCATCAGGGGGACACAGGGACCGGGAGGCTACACCTTC. This codes for CAIRGTQGPGGYTF.

By share, this clonotype ranks as medium-sized (0.01 to 0.1%). DNA of the CDR3: TGTGCCTCCTTACTACAGGGCCATGAGCAGTTCTTC. It is translated as CASLLQGHEQFF. The rearrangement joins TRBV30 to TRBJ2-1, with D perhaps TRBD1 (6 bases). V lost 7 bases, J lost 8 bases, and 15 bases lay in between. The CDR3 has 12 residues. CDR1 is GTSNPN and CDR2 is SVGIG in the germline V gene (reference sequence).